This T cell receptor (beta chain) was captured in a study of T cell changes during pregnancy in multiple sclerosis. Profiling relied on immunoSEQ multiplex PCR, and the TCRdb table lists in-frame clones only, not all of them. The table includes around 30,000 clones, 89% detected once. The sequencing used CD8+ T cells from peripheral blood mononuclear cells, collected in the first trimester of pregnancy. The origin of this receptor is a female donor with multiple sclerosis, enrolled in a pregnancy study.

This CDR3 reads CSDRDRGCDYGYTF. CDR3 bases: TGCAGCGACAGGGACAGGGGATGCGACTATGGCTACACCTTC. This rearrangement joins TRBV29-1 to TRBJ1-2; the match to TRBD1 covers 10 bases. Germline V gives CDR1 SQVTM, CDR2 ANQGSEA. Trimming removed 7 bases from V and 3 bases from J; junction bases left unmatched: 8. The CDR3 sequence is 14 residues long.